The entry that follows covers one T cell receptor (beta chain) sequence. Using immunoSEQ multiplex PCR, the repertoire was profiled, and TCRdb retains in-frame clones only, with some absent. The sample contains around 150,000 clones, 86% of which appear only once. The entry originates in a study of cytomegalovirus exposure and HLA in healthy donors. Study information: It was reported in a later analysis that the same platform had been used for the 120 or so validation repertoires as for the approximately 670 first-cohort repertoires.

CDR1 MDHEN and CDR2 SYDVKM come from the germline V gene. Trimming shortened V by 1 base and J by 6 bases, and 12 bases separated the two germline ends. There are 14 residues in the CDR3. The source material was PBMCs. This rearrangement joins TRBV28 to TRBJ1-1, with D unclear. This clonotype was obtained from a woman aged 30 to 39 in good health and CMV-seronegative. The CDR3 sequence is CASSLYTATAEAFF. In nucleotides, the CDR3 is TGTGCCAGCAGTTTATACACAGCTACTGCTGAAGCTTTCTTT.